What follows are 19 T cell receptor beta chains derived from one specimen sequenced in a study of blood T cell repertoires in COVID-19. Measured with immunoSEQ multiplex PCR; TCRdb has only the in-frame clones, and not every one. Of 130,000 to 150,000 clones in the sample, over 70% were seen once. Sequencing was done on a sample of peripheral blood. All receptors come from an older woman with acute or convalescent COVID-19.

V gene TRBV29-1 combines with J gene TRBJ2-7; 7 bases line up with TRBD1. Germline V gives CDR1 SQVTM, CDR2 ANQGSEA. V was clipped by 6 bases and J by 6 bases; unmatched bases: 8. CDR3 length: 12 residues. CDR3 sequence (DNA): TGCAGCGTGACCCCGGCAGGGGGCGAGCAGTACTTC. Protein: CSVTPAGGEQYF.

This clone was observed a few times. The chain combines TRBV13 with TRBJ2-5, with D possibly matching TRBD2 (5 bases). Germline CDR1 PRHDT, CDR2 FYEKMQ (reference sequence). V was shortened by 5 bases and J by 2 bases, with 9 bases between the two germline ends. The CDR3 runs to 13 residues. CDR3 sequence reads: CASSGPGQETQYF. As DNA, the CDR3 is TGTGCCAGCAGCGGGCCGGGACAAGAGACCCAGTACTTC.

This clone occurred a few times. J is TRBJ1-3 and V is TRBV7-2; 10 nucleotides match TRBD1. The germline V gene encodes CDR1 SGHTA and CDR2 FQGNSA. CDR3 size: 16 residues. Trimming at V came to 10 bases and at J to 0 bases, leaving 9 bases not matched to a gene. The CDR3 loop reads CAIGTGAFLSGNTIYF. The DNA for the CDR3 is TGTGCCATCGGGACAGGGGCCTTCCTCTCTGGAAACACCATATATTTT.

This clone was seen many times. The chain links TRBV4-1 to TRBJ2-1; 7 nucleotides line up with TRBD2. With 4 bases clipped from V and 6 bases from J, the junction kept 6 bases outside the gene matches. Germline CDR1 reads MGHRA; CDR2 reads YSYEKL. The CDR3 totals 14 residues. CDR3 sequence reads: CASSPRLASNEQFF. The CDR3 DNA reads TGCGCCAGCAGCCCCCGACTAGCATCCAATGAGCAGTTCTTC.

V usage is TRBV30 and J usage is TRBJ2-7; 9 nucleotides line up with TRBD1. Germline lookup yields CDR1 GTSNPN and CDR2 SVGIG (reference sequence). V lost 8 bases to trimming and J lost 6 bases; unmatched junction nucleotides: 5. The CDR3 runs 11 residues. DNA of the CDR3: TGTGCCGGGGACAGGGTCGGCGAGCAGTACTTC. Encoded protein: CAGDRVGEQYF.

This clone was found once. The DNA for the CDR3 is TGTGCCAGCAGCCAGGGACAGAGGAATACGCAGTATTTT. Encoded protein: CASSQGQRNTQYF. The rearrangement uses TRBV3-1 (or the pseudogene TRBV3-2) and TRBJ2-3, with TRBD1 matching over 7 bases. V shed 3 bases and J 7 bases; nucleotides not matched to a gene: 4. CDR3 length: 13 residues. Germline V lookup: CDR1 LGHDT, CDR2 YNNKEL (reference sequence).

This clone was counted many times. The rearrangement links TRBV28 to TRBJ2-7; the D is unclear. The V and J ends lost 6 bases and 3 bases respectively, with 12 bases between them. The CDR3 has 13 amino acids. Germline V CDR1 and CDR2: MDHEN, SYDVKM. The CDR3 region is CASSPTGRYEQYF. CDR3 nucleotides: TGTGCCAGCAGCCCAACTGGTCGCTACGAGCAGTACTTC.

The chain carries TRBV9 and TRBJ1-2; D might be TRBD1 (5 bases). The CDR3 totals 12 residues. V was trimmed by 6 bases and J by 6 bases, leaving 12 bases between them. Germline-derived CDR1 and CDR2 are SGDLS and YYNGEE. The CDR3 sequence: CASNRRADGYTF. CDR3 bases: TGTGCCAGCAACCGCAGGGCGGATGGCTACACCTTC.

The V and J genes are TRBV9 and TRBJ2-3; 9 bases agree with TRBD2. The length of the CDR3 is 16 residues. With 0 bases clipped from V and 3 bases from J, the junction kept 5 bases outside the gene matches. Germline CDR1 is SGDLS and CDR2 is YYNGEE. Here the CDR3 reads CASSVAGSGRTDTQYF. The CDR3 DNA sequence: TGTGCCAGCAGCGTAGCAGGTAGCGGGAGAACAGATACGCAGTATTTT.

The chain employs TRBV19 and TRBJ1-3; D not resolved. CDR1 and CDR2 from the germline V gene are LNHDA and SQIVND (reference sequence). Trimming cost V 6 bases and J 3 bases, with 15 bases left between them. The CDR3 has 15 amino acids. The CDR3 reads CASSSLEVFGNTIYF. The CDR3 region has the DNA TGTGCCAGTAGCTCCCTGGAGGTTTTTGGAAACACCATATATTTT.

The chain employs TRBV30 and TRBJ1-1; 11 nucleotides align to TRBD1. CDR1 GTSNPN and CDR2 SVGIG come from the germline V gene (reference sequence). Unmatched junction bases numbered 7, after V lost 3 bases and J lost 7 bases. The length of the CDR3 is 14 residues. The CDR3 nucleotides read TGTGCCTGGAGGGACAGGGGGCGTGGGGTTGAAGCTTTCTTT. Translating it yields CAWRDRGRGVEAFF. The full variable domain, rest sourced from reference TRBV30 and TRBJ1-1, is SQTIHQWPATLVQPVGSPLSLECTVEGTSNPNLYWYRQAAGRGLQLLFYSVGIGQISSEVPQNLSASRPQDRQFILSSKKLLLSDSGFYLCAWRDRGRGVEAFFGQGTRLTVV.

This sequence joins TRBV5-6 and TRBJ1-2; 7 nucleotides align to TRBD1. The CDR3 spans 15 residues. The V segment lost 3 bases and the J segment 2 bases; nucleotides outside the gene matches: 7. In germline, CDR1 is SGHDT, CDR2 YYEEEE. CDR3 sequence: CASSSAGGSNYGYTF. The CDR3 DNA reads TGTGCCAGCAGCTCCGCAGGGGGGTCAAACTATGGCTACACCTTC.

The chain couples TRBV10-1 to TRBJ1-5; D call uncertain. CDR1 is WNHNN, CDR2 SYGVQD, per germline (reference sequence). Deletions cut 2 bases from V and 4 bases from J, with 6 bases between. The length of the CDR3 is 13 residues. CDR3 residues: CASSEVPNQPQHF. The CDR3 nucleotides are TGCGCCAGCAGTGAGGTCCCGAATCAGCCCCAGCATTTT.

The genes are TRBV5-1 and TRBJ2-3; the D gene is possibly TRBD2 (5 bases). V was cut by 0 bases and J by 0 bases, with 8 bases left in between. The CDR3 spans 15 residues. The germline gives CDR1 SGHRS, CDR2 YFSETQ. In DNA, the CDR3 is TGCGCCAGCAGCTTGGATGGCGGGAGCACAGATACGCAGTATTTT. This sequence encodes CASSLDGGSTDTQYF.

The chain links TRBV5-1 to TRBJ1-1, with D possibly being TRBD1 (6 bases). Germline V gives CDR1 SGHRS, CDR2 YFSETQ. V was clipped by 4 bases and J by 2 bases, with 21 bases between them. The CDR3 covers 17 residues. CDR3 coding DNA: TGCGCCAGCAGCCCGGGCCATAACAGGGTCGGAAACACTGAAGCTTTCTTT. Amino acid sequence: CASSPGHNRVGNTEAFF.

This rearrangement joins TRBV18 to TRBJ2-1; D perhaps matches TRBD2 (6 bases). Trimming took off 6 bases at V and 4 bases at J, with 22 bases between the two ends. This CDR3 is 17 amino acids long. Germline V gives CDR1 KGHSH, CDR2 LQKENI. This CDR3 is CASSPRRDGSKYNEQFF. The CDR3 nucleotides are TGTGCCAGCTCCCCCCGGCGGGACGGGAGTAAGTACAATGAGCAGTTCTTC.

This clone was picked up one time. This rearrangement joins TRBV7-2 to TRBJ2-1; TRBD2 aligns across 8 bases. The V and J ends lost 1 base and 8 bases, in that order; junction bases with no gene match: 4. The CDR3 covers 14 residues. The germline CDR1 and CDR2 sequences are SGHTA and FQGNSA. The CDR3 DNA reads TGTGCCAGCAGCTTAGATAGCGGGATCTATGAGCAGTTCTTC. This sequence encodes CASSLDSGIYEQFF.

The V call is TRBV4-1, the J call TRBJ2-1; D ambiguous. Germline V gene lookup returns CDR1 MGHRA and CDR2 YSYEKL. The CDR3 totals 15 residues. V dropped 2 bases and J dropped 9 bases, with 17 bases sitting between them. Written as DNA, the CDR3 is TGCGCCAGCAGCCAATATGTGGGCATTGGCAGTGAGCAGTTCTTC. It yields the protein CASSQYVGIGSEQFF.

This chain connects TRBV18 to TRBJ2-1; D is ambiguous. The V gene's germline CDR1 is KGHSH and CDR2 LQKENI. This CDR3 is 12 amino acids long. Trimming pared 3 bases from V and 3 bases from J, leaving 3 bases between. In DNA, the CDR3 is TGTGCCAGCTCACCCTACTACAATGAGCAGTTCTTC. Protein sequence: CASSPYYNEQFF.